These T cell receptor beta chains were read from a single sample in a study of blood T cell repertoires in COVID-19. Using immunoSEQ multiplex PCR, the repertoire was profiled, and TCRdb retains in-frame clones only, with some absent. Among hundreds of thousands of clones listed, around 85% were seen once. Sequenced input: peripheral blood. Every receptor here comes from a woman younger than 30 with acute or convalescent COVID-19. Both conserved end residues are part of each CDR3. D genes are given only for firm matches. Clone size appears in some rows only: once, few, many, or a class for an expanded clone.

abundance,v_gene,d_gene,j_gene,CDR3nt,CDR3aa
NA,TRBV5-1,NA,TRBJ2-3,TGCGCCAGCAGCTTGGGAGGGTTCGGGGCAGATACGCAGTATTTT,CASSLGGFGADTQYF
once,TRBV6-1,NA,TRBJ2-7,TGTGCCAGCAGTGAGGGAGCAGGGGGGTACGAGCAGTACTTC,CASSEGAGGYEQYF
NA,TRBV29-1,TRBD1,TRBJ1-3,TGCAGCGTTGAATTGGGACAGCCTTTTGGAAACACCATATATTTT,CSVELGQPFGNTIYF
NA,TRBV5-1,NA,TRBJ1-1,TGCGCCAGCAGCTTGGTGGCAGGGTTAAACACTGAAGCTTTCTTT,CASSLVAGLNTEAFF
few,TRBV23-1,NA,TRBJ1-6,TGCGCCAGCAGTCAAAGGCAGGGATATTCACCCCTCCACTTT,CASSQRQGYSPLHF
NA,TRBV28,TRBD1,TRBJ1-1,TGTGCCAGCAGTATGCAGGGGGCTAGTCGGGCTTTCTTT,CASSMQGASRAFF
once,TRBV18,NA,TRBJ1-6,TGTGCCAGCTCACCACAGGACCGGGGTTCACCCCTCCACTTT,CASSPQDRGSPLHF
once,TRBV3-1/TRBV3-2,NA,TRBJ2-1,TGTGCCAGCAGCCCACGCCCCGTCAATAGTATGTACAATGAGCAGTTCTTC,CASSPRPVNSMYNEQFF
NA,TRBV28,NA,TRBJ1-1,TGTGCCAGCAGACGGACAGAGAACACTGAAGCTTTCTTT,CASRRTENTEAFF
once,TRBV5-1,NA,TRBJ1-2,TGCGCCAGCAGCTTGGCCGGGAAGGATTACTATGGTGGCTACACCTTC,CASSLAGKDYYGGYTF
NA,TRBV18,NA,TRBJ1-1,TGTGCCAGCTCACCACATAAGGGAGGGGAGACTGAAGCTTTCTTT,CASSPHKGGETEAFF
NA,TRBV19,TRBD1,TRBJ2-3,TGTGCCATCGGGACAGGGAGGACAGATACGCAGTATTTT,CAIGTGRTDTQYF
NA,TRBV7-3,NA,TRBJ2-1,TGTGCCAGCAGCCCCGGAGGGCAGGGCCGCAATGAGCAGTTCTTC,CASSPGGQGRNEQFF
NA,TRBV6-5,NA,TRBJ2-2,TGTGCCAGCAGCGAGGGGGGGACCGGGGAGCTGTTTTTT,CASSEGGTGELFF
NA,TRBV2,TRBD2,TRBJ2-5,TGTGCCAGCAGTGTACTAGCGGGGGAGCGGCGGTGGGAGACCCAGTACTTC,CASSVLAGERRWETQYF
NA,TRBV24-1,NA,TRBJ2-6,TGTGCCACCAGTTACTCTGGGGCCAACGTCCTGACTTTC,CATSYSGANVLTF